This TCR beta chain was sequenced in a study of blood T cell repertoires in COVID-19. As for the study in general: From the United States, Italy and Spain came samples of acute and convalescent COVID-19. T cells, B-cell-depleted T cells, or PBMCs provided the cDNA or gDNA that served as material.

Authors' processing steps: It was from reference gene primer amplification that nucleated cell counts were estimated. The repertoire was sequenced with immunoSEQ multiplex PCR; TCRdb's copy has only in-frame clones and lacks some. V and J calls and clone size are as listed in that table; D and trimming were resolved from the DNA. The sample includes about 130,000 clones, around 87% seen only once; the top ten take approximately 20%. Material for sequencing was peripheral blood. This TCR was recovered from a woman aged 45-65 years who had recovered from COVID-19.

CDR3 bases: TGTGCCACCAGTGAGGCGGGGGGGCTTGAGCAGTTCTTC. Amino acid sequence: CATSEAGGLEQFF. The chain is built from TRBV24-1 and TRBJ2-1; 9 nucleotides align to TRBD2. This CDR3 is built from 13 residues. V shed 4 bases, J shed 9 bases, and the junction held 3 bases outside the gene matches. Per the germline V gene, CDR1 is KGHDR and CDR2 is SFDVKD.